The clone carrying this TCR beta chain has a handful of counts. From the reads, TCRdb called clonotypes with MiXCR, one entry per CDR3 protein. The table includes fewer than 300,000 distinct CDR3 sequences, roughly 25% detected once. The data stem from a study of T cell repertoires in cytomegalovirus infection. Losses at the gene ends were 0 bases for V and 10 bases for J; bases not matched to a gene: 4. The CDR3 runs 12 residues. Germline CDR1 and CDR2: SGHNT and YYREEE (reference sequence). The TCR comes from a human donor in good health (CMV status not recorded). Some clones in this sample may be carry-over from other donors' samples. The specimen sequenced was PBMCs. The V call is TRBV5-4, the J call TRBJ2-7; 7 bases are a match to TRBD1. The CDR3: CASSLEGADQYF. For the CDR3, the DNA is TGTGCCAGCAGCTTGGAGGGGGCAGACCAGTACTTC.